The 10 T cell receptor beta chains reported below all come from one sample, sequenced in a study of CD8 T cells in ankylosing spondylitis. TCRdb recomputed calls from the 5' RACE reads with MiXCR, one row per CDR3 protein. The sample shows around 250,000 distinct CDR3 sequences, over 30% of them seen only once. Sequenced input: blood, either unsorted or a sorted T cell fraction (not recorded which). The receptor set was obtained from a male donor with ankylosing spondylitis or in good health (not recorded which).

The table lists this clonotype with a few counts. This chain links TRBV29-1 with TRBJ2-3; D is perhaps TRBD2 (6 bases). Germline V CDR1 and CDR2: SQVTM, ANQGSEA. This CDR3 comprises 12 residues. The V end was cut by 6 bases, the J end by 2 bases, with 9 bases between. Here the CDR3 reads CSVRDFTDTQYF. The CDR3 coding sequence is TGCAGCGTCAGGGACTTCACAGATACGCAGTATTTT.

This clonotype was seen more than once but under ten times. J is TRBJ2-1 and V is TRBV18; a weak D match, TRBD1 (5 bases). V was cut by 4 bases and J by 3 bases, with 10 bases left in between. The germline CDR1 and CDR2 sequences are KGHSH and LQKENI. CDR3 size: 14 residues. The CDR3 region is CASSLSTGYNEQFF. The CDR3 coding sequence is TGTGCCAGCTCACTATCCACAGGCTACAATGAGCAGTTCTTC.

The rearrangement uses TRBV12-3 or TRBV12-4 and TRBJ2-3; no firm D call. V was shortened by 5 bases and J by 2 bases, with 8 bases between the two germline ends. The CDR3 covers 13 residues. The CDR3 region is CASSHGDTDTQYF. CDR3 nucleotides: TGTGCCAGCAGTCATGGGGACACAGATACGCAGTATTTT.

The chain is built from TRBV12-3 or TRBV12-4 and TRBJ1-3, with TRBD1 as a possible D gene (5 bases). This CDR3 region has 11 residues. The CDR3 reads CAGAFGNTIYF. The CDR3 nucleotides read TGTGCAGGGGCGTTTGGAAACACCATATATTTT.

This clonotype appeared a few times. CDR3 in amino acids: CSVARGSEQYF. The CDR3 nucleotides read TGCAGCGTTGCCAGGGGTTCCGAGCAGTACTTC. The J gene is TRBJ2-7, the V gene TRBV29-1, with D tentatively TRBD1 (6 bases). V lost 4 bases and J lost 6, with 10 bases in between. In germline, CDR1 is SQVTM, CDR2 ANQGSEA. The CDR3 totals 11 residues.

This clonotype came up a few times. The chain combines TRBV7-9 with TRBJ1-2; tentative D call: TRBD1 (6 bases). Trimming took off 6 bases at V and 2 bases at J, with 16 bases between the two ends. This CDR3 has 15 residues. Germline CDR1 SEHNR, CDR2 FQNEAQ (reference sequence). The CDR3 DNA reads TGTGCCAGCAGACATCGGACAGCGGGGAACTATGGCTACACCTTC. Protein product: CASRHRTAGNYGYTF.

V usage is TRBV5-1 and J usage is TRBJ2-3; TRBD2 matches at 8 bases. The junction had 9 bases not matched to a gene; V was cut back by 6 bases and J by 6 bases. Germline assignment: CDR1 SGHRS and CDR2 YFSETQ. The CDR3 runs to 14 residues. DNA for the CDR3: TGCGCCAGCACCCCAGGACTAGCAGGGGATACGCAGTATTTT. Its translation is CASTPGLAGDTQYF. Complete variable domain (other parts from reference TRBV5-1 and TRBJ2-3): KAGVTQTPRYLIKTRGQQVTLSCSPISGHRSVSWYQQTPGQGLQFLFEYFSETQRNKGNFPGRFSGRQFSNSRSEMNVSTLELGDSALYLCASTPGLAGDTQYFGPGTRLTVL.

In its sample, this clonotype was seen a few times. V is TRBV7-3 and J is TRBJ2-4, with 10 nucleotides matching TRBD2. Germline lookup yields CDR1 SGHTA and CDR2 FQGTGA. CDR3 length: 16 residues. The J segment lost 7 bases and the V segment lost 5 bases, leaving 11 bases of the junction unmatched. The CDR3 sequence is CASSPPPASGGNIQYF. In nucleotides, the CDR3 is TGTGCCAGCAGCCCCCCCCCGGCTAGCGGGGGTAACATTCAGTACTTC.

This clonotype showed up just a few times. CDR3 DNA sequence: TGTGCCAGCAGCCAAGATTACGACAGATACACTGAAGCTTTCTTT. Its translation: CASSQDYDRYTEAFF. This chain uses TRBV4-2 with TRBJ1-1; D may be TRBD1 (5 bases). This CDR3 region has 15 residues. Trimming cost V 0 bases and J 3 bases, with 11 bases left between them. Germline CDR1 LGHNA, CDR2 YNFKEQ.

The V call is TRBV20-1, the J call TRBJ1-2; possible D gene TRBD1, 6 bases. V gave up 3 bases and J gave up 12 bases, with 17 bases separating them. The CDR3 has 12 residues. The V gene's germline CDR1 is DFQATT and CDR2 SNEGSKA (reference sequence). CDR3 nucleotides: TGCAGTGCTAGTTTCGTCCCAGGGGTCAACACCTTC. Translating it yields CSASFVPGVNTF.